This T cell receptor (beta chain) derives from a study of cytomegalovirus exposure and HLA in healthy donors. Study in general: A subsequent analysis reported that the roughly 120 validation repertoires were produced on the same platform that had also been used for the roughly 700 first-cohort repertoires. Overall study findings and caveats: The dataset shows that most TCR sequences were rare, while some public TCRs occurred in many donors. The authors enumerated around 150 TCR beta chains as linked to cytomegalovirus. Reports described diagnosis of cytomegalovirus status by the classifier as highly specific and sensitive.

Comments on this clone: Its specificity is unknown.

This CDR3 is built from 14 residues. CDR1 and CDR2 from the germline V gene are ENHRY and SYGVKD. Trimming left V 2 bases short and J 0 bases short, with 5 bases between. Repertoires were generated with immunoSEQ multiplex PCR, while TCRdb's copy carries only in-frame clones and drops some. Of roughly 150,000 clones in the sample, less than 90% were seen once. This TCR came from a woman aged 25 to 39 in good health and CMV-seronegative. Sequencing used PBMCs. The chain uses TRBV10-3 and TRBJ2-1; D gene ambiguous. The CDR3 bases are TGTGCCATCAGTGAGCGGAACTCCTACAATGAGCAGTTCTTC. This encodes CAISERNSYNEQFF.